This entry lists 19 T cell receptor beta chains sequenced from one sample in a study of blood T cell repertoires in COVID-19. Using immunoSEQ multiplex PCR, the repertoire was profiled, and TCRdb retains in-frame clones only, with some absent. The sample lists 200,000 to 250,000 clones; just over 85% were seen once. Sequenced sample: PBMCs or T cells enriched from blood (not recorded which). The source is a woman in her fifties or sixties with acute COVID-19.

V is TRBV15 and J is TRBJ2-3, with 8 bases that match TRBD1. Germline V CDR1 and CDR2: LNHNV, YYDKDF (reference sequence). CDR3 length: 16 amino acids. Trimming took 0 bases from V and 4 from J; bases not matched to a gene: 6. CDR3 DNA: TGTGCCACCAGCAGAGATTTGGGACAGGCCGCAGATACGCAGTATTTT. Translation gives CATSRDLGQAADTQYF.

The chain couples TRBV30 to TRBJ2-7; no clear D. Germline V gene data show CDR1 as GTSNPN and CDR2 as SVGIG (reference sequence). The V gene lost 2 bases and the J gene lost 7 bases, with 12 bases spanning the gap. The CDR3 covers 12 residues. CDR3 sequence (DNA): TGTGCCTGGAGTCCCTCTAGGAGAGAGCAGTACTTC. This gives the protein CAWSPSRREQYF.

The genes are TRBV5-1 and TRBJ2-1, with TRBD1 as a possible D gene (6 bases). Trimming removed 4 bases at V and 4 bases at J, with 9 bases between. Germline V gene lookup returns CDR1 SGHRS and CDR2 YFSETQ. The CDR3 has 13 residues. The CDR3 DNA sequence: TGCGCCAGCAGCCTCGGACAGTACAATGAGCAGTTCTTC. Its protein is CASSLGQYNEQFF.

The chain has TRBV5-1 and TRBJ2-4, with TRBD1 identical over 11 bases. Looked up from germline, CDR1 is SGHRS and CDR2 is YFSETQ. Losses at the gene ends were 4 bases for V and 4 bases for J; bases not matched to a gene: 7. This CDR3 is 16 amino acids long. The CDR3 coding sequence is TGCGCCAGCAGCGCCCGGACAGGGGGCGATAAAAACATTCAGTACTTC. Translated: CASSARTGGDKNIQYF.

The chain has TRBV7-2 and TRBJ2-7; D is ambiguous. Looked up from germline, CDR1 is SGHTA and CDR2 is FQGNSA. Trimming took off 5 bases at V and 3 bases at J, with 11 bases between the two ends. The CDR3 contains 13 residues. Here the CDR3 DNA reads TGTGCCAGCAGCGCCGGCGAGCGCTACGAGCAGTACTTC. This gives the protein CASSAGERYEQYF.

The chain carries TRBV19 and TRBJ1-4, with 9 bases that match TRBD1. Looked up from germline, CDR1 is LNHDA and CDR2 is SQIVND (reference sequence). CDR3 length equals 15 residues. V shed 1 base and J 8 bases; nucleotides not matched to a gene: 5. The CDR3 is CASSIGYRGREKLFF. DNA of the CDR3: TGTGCCAGTAGTATAGGGTACAGGGGGCGAGAAAAACTGTTTTTT.

This chain joins TRBV28 and TRBJ1-1; D gene ambiguous. Germline V gene lookup returns CDR1 MDHEN and CDR2 SYDVKM. With 6 bases removed from V and 9 bases from J, the gap between germline ends came to 14 bases. The CDR3 has 12 residues. CDR3 loop: CASSSPWAQAFF. CDR3 coding DNA: TGTGCCAGCAGCTCCCCGTGGGCCCAAGCTTTCTTT.

This clone was detected only once. V gene TRBV27 combines with J gene TRBJ2-7; 11 positions match TRBD2. This CDR3 comprises 15 residues. Germline CDR1 and CDR2: MNHEY and SMNVEV (reference sequence). V was clipped by 10 bases and J by 6 bases; unmatched bases: 14. CDR3 coding DNA: TGTGCCACCGGTCGGTGGCTAGCGGGAGGACGCGAGCAGTACTTC. It is translated as CATGRWLAGGREQYF.

The rearrangement uses TRBV7-2 and TRBJ1-6; 9 bases fit TRBD1. The germline gives CDR1 SGHTA, CDR2 FQGNSA. The CDR3 spans 15 residues. Unmatched junction bases numbered 4, after V lost 2 bases and J lost 8 bases. For the CDR3, the DNA is TGTGCCAGCAGCTTATCGGGACAGGGATATTCACCCCTCCACTTT. This sequence encodes CASSLSGQGYSPLHF.

In the case of this clone: The junction departs from germline at one end; a sequencing error may be responsible. The V and J genes are TRBV5-1 and TRBJ2-4, with 12 positions matching TRBD2. The CDR3 covers 14 residues. Germline CDR1 is SGHRS and CDR2 is YFSETQ. In DNA, the CDR3 is TGCGCCAGCAGCGGCGGGACTAGCGGGCAACTCGGCGTCTTC. It specifies CASSGGTSGQLGVF.

The CDR3 reads CASSQPNGQGEQPQHF. The CDR3 coding sequence is TGTGCCAGCAGCCAACCGAACGGACAGGGAGAACAGCCCCAGCATTTT. This chain links TRBV4-2 with TRBJ1-5, with 8 bases identical to TRBD1. This CDR3 spans 16 amino acids. Germline-derived CDR1 and CDR2 are LGHNA and YNFKEQ. Trimming took 2 bases from V and 7 from J; bases not matched to a gene: 10.

The chain has TRBV5-4 and TRBJ2-7; TRBD1 is a possible D gene (6 bases). Germline values: CDR1 SGHNT, CDR2 YYREEE (reference sequence). The CDR3 extends over 15 amino acids. V was trimmed by 4 bases and J by 6 bases, leaving 20 bases between them. CDR3 nucleotide sequence: TGTGCCAGCAGCCTCGATGGGGGCCGGGTGCGCGAGCAGTACTTC. Its protein is CASSLDGGRVREQYF.

The chain carries TRBV11-2 and TRBJ1-1; 9 nucleotides align to TRBD1. V was clipped by 5 bases and J by 5 bases; unmatched bases: 9. Germline V lookup: CDR1 SGHAT, CDR2 FQNNGV. The CDR3 totals 15 residues. The CDR3 nucleotides read TGTGCCAGCAGCCCTCCGGGACAGGGACGGACTGAAGCTTTCTTT. Amino acid sequence: CASSPPGQGRTEAFF.

In its sample, this clone was seen a few times. CDR3 in DNA: TGTGCCAGCAGTCGTAGACAGGGGGCTTTTAGGGAGCAGTACTTC. This translates into CASSRRQGAFREQYF. The J gene is TRBJ2-7, the V gene TRBV6-5; TRBD1 aligns across 10 bases. CDR1 and CDR2 (germline): MNHEY, SVGAGI. With V trimmed by 5 bases and J by 7 bases, 11 bases remained unmatched. The CDR3 consists of 15 residues.

This sequence joins TRBV27 and TRBJ2-5; D gene unclear. V lost 1 base and J lost 2, with 8 bases in between. CDR3 length equals 14 residues. Germline CDR1 and CDR2: MNHEY and SMNVEV (reference sequence). CDR3 sequence reads: CASSLFGSQETQYF. CDR3 sequence (DNA): TGTGCCAGCAGTTTATTTGGCAGTCAAGAGACCCAGTACTTC.

The chain carries TRBV28 and TRBJ2-3; 9 bases agree with TRBD2. CDR1 MDHEN and CDR2 SYDVKM come from the germline V gene. There are 17 residues in the CDR3. V was pared by 5 bases and J by 2 bases, with 11 bases of the junction left unmatched. The CDR3, as DNA: TGTGCCAGCAGTCCTCTGGGGCTAGCGGGACTCACAGATACGCAGTATTTT. Its protein is CASSPLGLAGLTDTQYF.

The J gene is TRBJ1-1, the V gene TRBV2; 7 bases are shared with TRBD1. Trimming took 8 bases from V and 6 from J; bases not matched to a gene: 0. Germline V gene sequence: CDR1 SNHLY, CDR2 FYNNEI. The CDR3 extends over 10 amino acids. The CDR3 nucleotides read TGTGCCAGCGGGACAGCTGAAGCTTTCTTT. Translated, it gives CASGTAEAFF.

The chain recombines TRBV19 with TRBJ2-1; D may be TRBD1 (6 bases). The V end lost 3 bases, the J end lost 8 bases, and 8 bases lay between the germline ends. Germline V CDR1 and CDR2: LNHDA, SQIVND (reference sequence). CDR3 length: 12 amino acids. The CDR3 protein is CASSMYRDEQFF. In nucleotides, the CDR3 is TGTGCCAGTAGTATGTACAGGGATGAGCAGTTCTTC.

The chain uses TRBV7-3 and TRBJ2-3; 11 bases agree with TRBD2. The CDR3 length is 17 residues. After removal of 2 bases from V and 4 bases from J, the junction contained 8 bases not matched to a gene. In germline, CDR1 is SGHTA, CDR2 FQGTGA. The CDR3 spells CASSLGRTSGRADTQYF. The CDR3 DNA reads as TGTGCCAGCAGCTTAGGAAGGACTAGCGGGCGAGCAGATACGCAGTATTTT.